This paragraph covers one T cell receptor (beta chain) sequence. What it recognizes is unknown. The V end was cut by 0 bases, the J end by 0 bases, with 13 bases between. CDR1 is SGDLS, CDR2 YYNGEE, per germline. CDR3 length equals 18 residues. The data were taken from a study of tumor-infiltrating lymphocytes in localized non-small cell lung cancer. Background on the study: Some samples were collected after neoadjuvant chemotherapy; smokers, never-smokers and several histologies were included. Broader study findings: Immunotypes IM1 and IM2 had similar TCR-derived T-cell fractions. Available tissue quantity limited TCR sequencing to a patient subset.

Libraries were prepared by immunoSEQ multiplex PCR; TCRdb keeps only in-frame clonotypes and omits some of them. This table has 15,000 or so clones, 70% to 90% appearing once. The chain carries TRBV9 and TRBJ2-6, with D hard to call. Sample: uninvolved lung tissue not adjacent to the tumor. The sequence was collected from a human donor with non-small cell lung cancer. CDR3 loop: CASSVGQVRSSGANVLTF. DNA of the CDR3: TGTGCCAGCAGCGTAGGCCAGGTCAGGTCCTCTGGGGCCAACGTCCTGACTTTC.